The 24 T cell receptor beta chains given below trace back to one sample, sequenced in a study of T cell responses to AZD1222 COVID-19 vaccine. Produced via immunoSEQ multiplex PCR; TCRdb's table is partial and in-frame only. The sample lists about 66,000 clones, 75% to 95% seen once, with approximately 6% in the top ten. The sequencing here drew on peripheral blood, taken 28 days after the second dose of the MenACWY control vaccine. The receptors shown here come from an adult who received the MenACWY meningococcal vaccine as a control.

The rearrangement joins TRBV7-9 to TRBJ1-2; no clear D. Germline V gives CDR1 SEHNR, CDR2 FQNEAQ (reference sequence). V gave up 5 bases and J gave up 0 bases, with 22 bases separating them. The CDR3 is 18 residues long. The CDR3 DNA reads TGTGCCAGCAGCACCTTACGGGGTGGACTAGCGGCTAACTATGGCTACACCTTC. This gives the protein CASSTLRGGLAANYGYTF.

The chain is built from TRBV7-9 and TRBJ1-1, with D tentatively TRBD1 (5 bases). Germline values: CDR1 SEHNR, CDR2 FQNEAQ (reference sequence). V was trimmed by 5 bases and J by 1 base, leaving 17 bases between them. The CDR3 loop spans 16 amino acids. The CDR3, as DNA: TGTGCCAGCAGCGCTTTAGGGACTTTAGGGAACACTGAAGCTTTCTTT. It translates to CASSALGTLGNTEAFF. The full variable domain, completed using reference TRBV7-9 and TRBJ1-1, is DTGVSQNPRHKITKRGQNVTFRCDPISEHNRLYWYRQTLGQGPEFLTYFQNEAQLEKSRLLSDRFSAERPKGSFSTLEIQRTEQGDSAMYLCASSALGTLGNTEAFFGQGTRLTVV.

CDR3 loop: CASSQKGNTEAFF. Here the CDR3 DNA reads TGTGCCAGCAGCCAAAAGGGGAACACTGAAGCTTTCTTT. This rearrangement joins TRBV3-1 (or the pseudogene TRBV3-2) to TRBJ1-1; D remains ambiguous. The germline V gene has CDR1 LGHDT and CDR2 YNNKEL (reference sequence). This CDR3 has 13 residues. The V and J ends lost 2 bases and 1 base respectively, with 5 bases between them.

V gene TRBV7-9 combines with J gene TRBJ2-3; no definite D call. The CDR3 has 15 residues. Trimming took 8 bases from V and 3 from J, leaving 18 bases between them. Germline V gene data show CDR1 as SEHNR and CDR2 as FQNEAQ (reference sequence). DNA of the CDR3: TGTGCCAGCCGACCCGGCAGCCCAGGAACAGATACGCAGTATTTT. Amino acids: CASRPGSPGTDTQYF.

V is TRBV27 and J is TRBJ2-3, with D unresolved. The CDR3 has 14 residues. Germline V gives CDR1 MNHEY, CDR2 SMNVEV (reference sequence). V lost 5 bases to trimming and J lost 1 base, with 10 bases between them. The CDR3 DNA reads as TGTGCCAGCAGTGTCGTGCCCCGCACAGATACGCAGTATTTT. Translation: CASSVVPRTDTQYF.

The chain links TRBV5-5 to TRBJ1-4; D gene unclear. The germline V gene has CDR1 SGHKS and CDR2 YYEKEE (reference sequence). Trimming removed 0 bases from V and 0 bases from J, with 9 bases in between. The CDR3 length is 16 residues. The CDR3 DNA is TGTGCCAGCAGCTTGGCTGGCTTTGCAACTAATGAAAAACTGTTTTTT. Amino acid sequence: CASSLAGFATNEKLFF.

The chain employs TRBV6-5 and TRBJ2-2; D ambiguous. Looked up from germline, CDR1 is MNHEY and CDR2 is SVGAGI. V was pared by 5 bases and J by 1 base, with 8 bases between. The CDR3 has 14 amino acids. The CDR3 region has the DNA TGTGCCAGCAGTCTCGTTTGGAACACCGGGGAGCTGTTTTTT. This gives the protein CASSLVWNTGELFF.

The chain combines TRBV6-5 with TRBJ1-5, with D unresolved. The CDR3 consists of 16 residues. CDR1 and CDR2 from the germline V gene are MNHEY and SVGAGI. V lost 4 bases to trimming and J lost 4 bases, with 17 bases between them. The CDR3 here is CASSWMGDAGNQPQHF. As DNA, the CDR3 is TGTGCCAGCAGTTGGATGGGAGACGCAGGAAATCAGCCCCAGCATTTT.

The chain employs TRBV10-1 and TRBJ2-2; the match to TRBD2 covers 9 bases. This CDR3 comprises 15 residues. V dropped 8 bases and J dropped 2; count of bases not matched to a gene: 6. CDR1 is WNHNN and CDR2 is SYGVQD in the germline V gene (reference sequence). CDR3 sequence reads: CASSIAGANTGELFF. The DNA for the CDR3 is TGCGCCAGCTCTATAGCGGGAGCTAACACCGGGGAGCTGTTTTTT.

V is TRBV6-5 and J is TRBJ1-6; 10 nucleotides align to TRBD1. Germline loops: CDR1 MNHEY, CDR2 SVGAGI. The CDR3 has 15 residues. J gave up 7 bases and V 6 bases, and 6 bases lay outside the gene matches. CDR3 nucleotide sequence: TGTGCCAGCAGCCTCGGACAGGGGGTAAATTCACCCCTCCACTTT. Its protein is CASSLGQGVNSPLHF.

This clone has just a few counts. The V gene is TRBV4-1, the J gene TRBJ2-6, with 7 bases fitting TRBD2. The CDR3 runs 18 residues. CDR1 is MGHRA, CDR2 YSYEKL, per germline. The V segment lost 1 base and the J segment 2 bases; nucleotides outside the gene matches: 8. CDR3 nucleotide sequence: TGCGCCAGCAGCCAAGGACTTATAGCGGGCGCTGGGGCCAACGTCCTGACTTTC. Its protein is CASSQGLIAGAGANVLTF.

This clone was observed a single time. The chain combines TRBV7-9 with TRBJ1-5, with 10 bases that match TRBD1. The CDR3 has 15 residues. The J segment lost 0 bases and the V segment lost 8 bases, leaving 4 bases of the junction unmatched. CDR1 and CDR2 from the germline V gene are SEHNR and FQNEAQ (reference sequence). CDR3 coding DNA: TGTGCCAGCGGGACAGGGGCGAATAGCAATCAGCCCCAGCATTTT. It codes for CASGTGANSNQPQHF.

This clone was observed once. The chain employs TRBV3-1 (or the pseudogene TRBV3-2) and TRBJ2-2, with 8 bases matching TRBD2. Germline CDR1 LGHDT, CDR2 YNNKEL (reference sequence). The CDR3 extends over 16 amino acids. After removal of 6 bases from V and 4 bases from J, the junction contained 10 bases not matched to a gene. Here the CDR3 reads CASRPLSGGITGELFF. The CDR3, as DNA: TGTGCCAGCAGGCCTCTCAGCGGGGGTATCACCGGGGAGCTGTTTTTT.

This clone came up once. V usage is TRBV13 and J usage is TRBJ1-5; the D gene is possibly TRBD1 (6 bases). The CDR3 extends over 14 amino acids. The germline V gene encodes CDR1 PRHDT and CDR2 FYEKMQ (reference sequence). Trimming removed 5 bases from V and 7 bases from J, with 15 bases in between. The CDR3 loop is CASSRTGPGQPQHF. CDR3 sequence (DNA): TGTGCCAGCAGCCGCACAGGGCCGGGACAGCCCCAGCATTTT.

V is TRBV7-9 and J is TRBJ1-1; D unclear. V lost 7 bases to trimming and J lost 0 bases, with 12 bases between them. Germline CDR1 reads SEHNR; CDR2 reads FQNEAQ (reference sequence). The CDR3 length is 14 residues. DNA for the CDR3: TGTGCCAGCAACCTCGACAACTTGAACACTGAAGCTTTCTTT. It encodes CASNLDNLNTEAFF.

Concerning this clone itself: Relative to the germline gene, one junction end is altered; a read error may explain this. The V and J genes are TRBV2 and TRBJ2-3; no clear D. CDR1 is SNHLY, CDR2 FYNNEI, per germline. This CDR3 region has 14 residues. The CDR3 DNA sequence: TGTGCCAGCAGTCGGCAGGAGAACACAAATACGCAGTATTTT. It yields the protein CASSRQENTNTQYF.

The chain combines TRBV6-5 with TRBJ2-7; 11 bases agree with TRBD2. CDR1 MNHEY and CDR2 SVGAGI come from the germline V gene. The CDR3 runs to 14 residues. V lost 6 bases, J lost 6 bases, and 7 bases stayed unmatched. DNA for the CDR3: TGTGCCAGCAGGGTAGCGGGAGGGTCGGGCGAGCAGTACTTC. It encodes CASRVAGGSGEQYF.

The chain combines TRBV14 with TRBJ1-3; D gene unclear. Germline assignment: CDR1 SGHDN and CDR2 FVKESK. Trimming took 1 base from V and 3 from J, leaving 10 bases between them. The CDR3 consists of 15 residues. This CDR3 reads CASSQGAGLGNTIYF. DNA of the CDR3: TGTGCCAGCAGCCAAGGGGCGGGCCTTGGAAACACCATATATTTT.

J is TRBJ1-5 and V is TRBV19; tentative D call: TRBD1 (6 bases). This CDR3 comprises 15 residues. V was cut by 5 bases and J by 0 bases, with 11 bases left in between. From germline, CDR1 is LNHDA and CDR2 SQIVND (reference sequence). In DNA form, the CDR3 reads TGTGCCAGTAGTTGGACAGCCGATAGCAATCAGCCCCAGCATTTT. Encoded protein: CASSWTADSNQPQHF.

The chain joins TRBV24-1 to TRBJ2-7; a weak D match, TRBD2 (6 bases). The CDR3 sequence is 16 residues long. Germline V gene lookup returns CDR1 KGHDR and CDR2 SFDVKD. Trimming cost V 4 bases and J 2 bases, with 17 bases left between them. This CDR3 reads CATSDSSGGTAYEQYF. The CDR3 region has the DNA TGTGCCACCAGTGACTCCAGCGGAGGGACCGCCTACGAGCAGTACTTC.

As DNA, the CDR3 is TGTGCCAGCAGCCCTGACAGAAATCAGCCCCAGCATTTT. Encoded protein: CASSPDRNQPQHF. This chain uses TRBV11-1 with TRBJ1-5; perhaps TRBD1 as D (5 bases). Germline V gives CDR1 SGHAT, CDR2 FQDESV (reference sequence). This CDR3 comprises 13 residues. Trimming removed 5 bases from V and 4 bases from J, with 9 bases in between.

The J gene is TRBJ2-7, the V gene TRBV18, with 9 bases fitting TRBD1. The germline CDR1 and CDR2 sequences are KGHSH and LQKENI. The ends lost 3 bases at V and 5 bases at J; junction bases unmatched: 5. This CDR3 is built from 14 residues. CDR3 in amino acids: CASSPRDRDDEQYF. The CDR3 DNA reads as TGTGCCAGCTCACCCCGGGACAGGGACGACGAGCAGTACTTC.

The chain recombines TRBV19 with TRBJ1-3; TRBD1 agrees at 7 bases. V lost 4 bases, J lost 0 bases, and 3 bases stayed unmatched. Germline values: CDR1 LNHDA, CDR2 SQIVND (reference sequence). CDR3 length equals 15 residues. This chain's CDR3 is CASSTAGGSGNTIYF. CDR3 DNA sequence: TGTGCCAGTAGTACTGCAGGGGGCTCTGGAAACACCATATATTTT.

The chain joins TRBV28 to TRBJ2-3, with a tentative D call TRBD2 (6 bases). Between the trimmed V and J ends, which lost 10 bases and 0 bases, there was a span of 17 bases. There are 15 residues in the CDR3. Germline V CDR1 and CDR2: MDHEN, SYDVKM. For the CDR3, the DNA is TGTGCCATCCGTACTAGAGCGGGTAGCACAGATACGCAGTATTTT. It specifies CAIRTRAGSTDTQYF.